The clone carrying this T cell receptor (beta chain) was seen a few times. The data originate from a study of blood T cells in healthy people across ages. The use of a sample-barcoded 5' primer and a J-beta primer mix characterized a second PCR of about 6 to 11 cycles. TCRdb recomputed calls from the 5' RACE reads with MiXCR, one row per CDR3 protein. The profile shows roughly 1.6 million distinct CDR3 sequences, about 35% of them singletons. In germline, CDR1 is DFQATT, CDR2 SNEGSKA (reference sequence). Trimming left V 6 bases short and J 1 base short, with 15 bases between. The CDR3 totals 14 residues.

V is TRBV20-1 and J is TRBJ2-5; a weak D match, TRBD1 (5 bases). The sequenced sample consisted of blood. This TCR was sampled from a young woman in good health. CDR3 nucleotide sequence: TGCAGTGCAGGTAGACAGACTTCCCAAGAGACCCAGTACTTC. Translated: CSAGRQTSQETQYF.